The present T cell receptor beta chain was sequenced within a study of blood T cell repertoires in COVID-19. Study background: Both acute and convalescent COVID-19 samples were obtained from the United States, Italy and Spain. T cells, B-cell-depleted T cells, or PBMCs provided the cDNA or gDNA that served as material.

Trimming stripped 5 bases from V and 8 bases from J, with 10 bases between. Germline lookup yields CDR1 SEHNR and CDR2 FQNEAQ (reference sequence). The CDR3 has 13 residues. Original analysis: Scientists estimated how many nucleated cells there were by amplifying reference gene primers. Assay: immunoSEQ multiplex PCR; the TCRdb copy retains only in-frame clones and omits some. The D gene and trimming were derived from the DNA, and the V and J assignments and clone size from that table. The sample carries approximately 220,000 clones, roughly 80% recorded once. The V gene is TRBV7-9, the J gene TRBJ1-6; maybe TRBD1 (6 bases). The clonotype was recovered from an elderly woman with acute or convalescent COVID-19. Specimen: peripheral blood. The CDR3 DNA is TGTGCCAGCAGCCCGCCAGGGGATTCACCCCTCCACTTT. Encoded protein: CASSPPGDSPLHF.